Listed here are 21 T cell receptor beta chains from one sample, sequenced in a study of blood T cell repertoires in COVID-19 (dated by TCRdb to the early 2020s). Library method: the immunoSEQ multiplex PCR assay. The table was pulled from immuneACCESS by TCRdb, which kept in-frame rearrangements only. Such tables lose some clones; where checked, under half of the loss comes from unresolved V genes, and the rest has no known cause. This sample gives approximately 180,000 clones in total; 75% to 90% of them show up just once. The ten top clones hold about 2.1% of the sample. The source material was PBMCs or T cells enriched from blood (not recorded which). The source of these receptors is a woman in her 40s with acute COVID-19.

This clone was seen a few times. The rearrangement links TRBV19 to TRBJ1-2; tentatively, D is TRBD1 (5 bases). Germline assignment: CDR1 LNHDA and CDR2 SQIVND (reference sequence). V shed 3 bases and J shed 3 bases, with 17 bases lying between them. The length of the CDR3 is 16 residues. The CDR3 coding sequence is TGTGCCAGTAGTATCAGCCCCCAGGACACCTACTATGGCTACACCTTC. Amino acids: CASSISPQDTYYGYTF. Supplemented by reference TRBV19 and TRBJ1-2, the full variable domain reads DGGITQSPKYLFRKEGQNVTLSCEQNLNHDAMYWYRQDPGQGLRLIYYSQIVNDFQKGDIAEGYSVSREKKESFPLTVTSAQKNPTAFYLCASSISPQDTYYGYTFGSGTRLTVV.

The V call is TRBV11-2, the J call TRBJ2-1; 13 positions match TRBD2. The ends lost 5 bases at V and 7 bases at J; junction bases unmatched: 5. Germline V CDR1 and CDR2: SGHAT, FQNNGV. The CDR3 sequence is 15 residues long. The CDR3 bases are TGTGCCAGCAGCGCTCCGGGACTAGCGGGAAATGAGCAGTTCTTC. Encoded protein: CASSAPGLAGNEQFF.

The chain combines TRBV27 with TRBJ2-7; 10 nucleotides match TRBD1. The V and J ends lost 5 bases and 6 bases, in that order; junction bases with no gene match: 4. The CDR3 length is 13 residues. CDR1 is MNHEY and CDR2 is SMNVEV in the germline V gene (reference sequence). The CDR3 protein is CASSQTGGFEQYF. CDR3 in DNA: TGTGCCAGCAGTCAGACAGGGGGCTTCGAGCAGTACTTC.

This chain connects TRBV4-1 to TRBJ2-7; weak D call: TRBD1 (6 bases). V lost 4 bases, J lost 1 base, and 14 bases lay in between. The CDR3 is made up of 15 amino acids. Germline V CDR1 and CDR2: MGHRA, YSYEKL. DNA for the CDR3: TGCGCCAGCAGCCCCGGACAGACACCTTCCTACGAGCAGTACTTC. It specifies CASSPGQTPSYEQYF.

This clone was recorded only once. The rearrangement links TRBV3-1 (or the pseudogene TRBV3-2) to TRBJ1-1, with D perhaps TRBD1 (5 bases). V lost 4 bases, J lost 4 bases, and 13 bases lay in between. Germline-derived CDR1 and CDR2 are LGHDT and YNNKEL (reference sequence). The CDR3 runs to 14 residues. This CDR3 reads CASSPWGDITEAFF. CDR3 coding DNA: TGTGCCAGCAGCCCCTGGGGGGATATCACTGAAGCTTTCTTT.

The gene calls are TRBV11-2 and TRBJ2-1; 12 bases line up with TRBD2. J was trimmed by 6 bases and V by 4 bases; bases with no gene match: 7. Germline CDR1 SGHAT, CDR2 FQNNGV. There are 16 residues in the CDR3. The CDR3 spells CASSSLAGGVGNEQFF. The CDR3 DNA reads TGTGCCAGCAGCTCTCTAGCGGGGGGGGTCGGCAATGAGCAGTTCTTC.

This clone was seen more than once but under ten times. This chain uses TRBV9 with TRBJ2-7; 13 nucleotides agree with TRBD2. The CDR3 contains 16 residues. The junction had 3 bases not matched to a gene; V was cut back by 1 base and J by 2 bases. Germline V gives CDR1 SGDLS, CDR2 YYNGEE. CDR3 DNA: TGTGCCAGCAGCGTATCCGGGACTAGCGGGACCTACGAGCAGTACTTC. This sequence encodes CASSVSGTSGTYEQYF.

This clone appeared once. The chain has TRBV9 and TRBJ2-3, with 10 bases matching TRBD2. J lost 2 bases, V lost 5 bases, and 5 bases had no gene match. Germline V lookup: CDR1 SGDLS, CDR2 YYNGEE. The CDR3 contains 15 residues. The CDR3 DNA reads as TGTGCCAGCAGTTGGACTAGCGGAAACACAGATACGCAGTATTTT. Protein: CASSWTSGNTDTQYF.

The genes are TRBV27 and TRBJ2-5; 7 nucleotides match TRBD1. CDR3 length: 19 residues. The V gene end was trimmed by 4 bases and the J gene end by 2 bases; junction bases not matched to a gene: 19. Germline CDR1 and CDR2: MNHEY and SMNVEV (reference sequence). Here the CDR3 DNA reads TGTGCCAGCAGTTCCCTAATCGGACAGGCTGCCCGTGTTCAAGAGACCCAGTACTTC. It translates to CASSSLIGQAARVQETQYF.

The chain recombines TRBV2 with TRBJ1-4; D call uncertain. CDR1 and CDR2 (germline): SNHLY, FYNNEI. The CDR3 runs 13 residues. V was shortened by 7 bases and J by 6 bases, with 12 bases between the two germline ends. The CDR3 sequence: CASTPGWDEKLFF. CDR3 in DNA: TGTGCCAGCACCCCAGGCTGGGATGAAAAACTGTTTTTT. The full variable domain, its missing parts supplied by reference TRBV2 and TRBJ1-4, is EPEVTQTPSHQVTQMGQEVILRCVPISNHLYFYWYRQILGQKVEFLVSFYNNEISEKSEIFDDQFSVERPDGSNFTLKIRSTKLEDSAMYFCASTPGWDEKLFFGSGTQLSVL.

The chain is built from TRBV7-8 and TRBJ1-5, with D unresolved. Between the trimmed V and J ends, which lost 0 bases and 4 bases, there was a span of 13 bases. The CDR3 is made up of 16 amino acids. CDR1 SGHVS and CDR2 FQNEAQ come from the germline V gene. CDR3 amino acids: CASSLAGWAVNQPQHF. The CDR3 region has the DNA TGTGCCAGCAGCTTAGCGGGCTGGGCAGTTAATCAGCCCCAGCATTTT.

This clone was found once. V gene TRBV11-2 combines with J gene TRBJ2-5; tentatively, D is TRBD2 (6 bases). The CDR3 is 16 residues long. The V gene lost 8 bases and the J gene lost 5 bases, with 24 bases spanning the gap. From germline, CDR1 is SGHAT and CDR2 FQNNGV. The CDR3 here is CASGSSMGAAGETQYF. The CDR3 nucleotides are TGTGCCAGCGGCTCATCGATGGGAGCCGCGGGGGAGACCCAGTACTTC.

The V and J genes are TRBV12-5 and TRBJ2-7, with 10 bases lining up with TRBD1. Germline loops: CDR1 LGHNT, CDR2 FRNRAP. Germline trimming cut 4 bases from V and 2 bases from J; bases unmatched to any gene: 11. The CDR3 is 17 residues long. In nucleotides, the CDR3 is TGTGCTAGTGGTTCGCGGGACAGGGGAGTGGATACCTACGAGCAGTACTTC. The encoded protein is CASGSRDRGVDTYEQYF.

The V gene is TRBV9, the J gene TRBJ2-2, with 9 bases aligning to TRBD1. With V trimmed by 3 bases and J by 3 bases, 6 bases remained unmatched. The length of the CDR3 is 16 residues. CDR1 is SGDLS and CDR2 is YYNGEE in the germline V gene. This chain's CDR3 is CASSGYRGHDTGELFF. Written as DNA, the CDR3 is TGTGCCAGCAGCGGATACAGGGGGCACGACACCGGGGAGCTGTTTTTT.

V usage is TRBV19 and J usage is TRBJ2-2; 9 bases map to TRBD1. The CDR3 has 16 amino acids. The germline V gene has CDR1 LNHDA and CDR2 SQIVND (reference sequence). V dropped 3 bases and J dropped 4; count of bases not matched to a gene: 6. The CDR3 DNA sequence: TGTGCCAGTAGTATTCTACAGGGGGCGCCCACCGGGGAGCTGTTTTTT. Its translation: CASSILQGAPTGELFF.

The V and J genes are TRBV6-1 and TRBJ2-2; the match to TRBD2 covers 8 bases. CDR3 length equals 15 residues. The V gene's germline CDR1 is MNHNS and CDR2 SASEGT. V shed 3 bases and J 4 bases; nucleotides not matched to a gene: 4. The CDR3 nucleotides read TGTGCCAGCAGTGAGCGACTAGCGATCACCGGGGAGCTGTTTTTT. As protein: CASSERLAITGELFF.

This CDR3 is CASSLDGGGFYEQYF. As DNA, the CDR3 is TGCGCCAGCAGCTTGGACGGAGGGGGCTTCTACGAGCAGTACTTC. The genes are TRBV5-1 and TRBJ2-7, with a tentative D call TRBD1 (7 bases). Germline CDR1 and CDR2: SGHRS and YFSETQ. V lost 0 bases to trimming and J lost 3 bases, with 13 bases between them. The CDR3 length is 15 residues. The variable domain in full, completed from reference TRBV5-1 and TRBJ2-7, reads KAGVTQTPRYLIKTRGQQVTLSCSPISGHRSVSWYQQTPGQGLQFLFEYFSETQRNKGNFPGRFSGRQFSNSRSEMNVSTLELGDSALYLCASSLDGGGFYEQYFGPGTRLTVT.

The V gene is TRBV4-1, the J gene TRBJ1-3; D may be TRBD1 (5 bases). Germline values: CDR1 MGHRA, CDR2 YSYEKL. The V end lost 0 bases, the J end lost 7 bases, and 7 bases lay between the germline ends. The CDR3 sequence is 13 residues long. For the CDR3, the DNA is TGCGCCAGCAGCCAAGATGGGGGGAACACCATATATTTT. It encodes CASSQDGGNTIYF.

This clone has only one observation. This chain joins TRBV6-1 and TRBJ1-6; tentatively, D is TRBD1 (5 bases). CDR3 size: 13 residues. Trimming cost V 2 bases and J 11 bases, with 10 bases left between them. Germline V lookup: CDR1 MNHNS, CDR2 SASEGT. CDR3 amino acids: CASSEPPGTPLHF. The DNA for the CDR3 is TGTGCCAGCAGTGAACCCCCAGGGACACCCCTCCACTTT.

The chain links TRBV4-3 to TRBJ1-1, with 8 nucleotides matching TRBD1. Germline trimming cut 5 bases from V and 1 base from J; bases unmatched to any gene: 0. Germline V CDR1 and CDR2: LGHNA, YSLEER. The CDR3 totals 13 residues. The CDR3 sequence: CASSGQGNTEAFF. The CDR3 nucleotides are TGCGCCAGCAGCGGACAGGGGAACACTGAAGCTTTCTTT.

This sequence joins TRBV27 and TRBJ2-2; 9 bases map to TRBD1. The V gene's germline CDR1 is MNHEY and CDR2 SMNVEV (reference sequence). V was clipped by 6 bases and J by 2 bases; unmatched bases: 7. The CDR3 runs 16 residues. The CDR3 coding sequence is TGTGCCAGCAGGGGACAGGGTGTCGTTAACACCGGGGAGCTGTTTTTT. Translating gives CASRGQGVVNTGELFF.